This T cell receptor (beta chain) was retrieved from a study of T cells in Graves' hyperthyroidism and ophthalmopathy. What was amplified from RNA transcripts were TCR beta CDR3 regions. Primed by the HTBI set, a first-round RT-PCR was run on the TCR CDR3. TCRdb used MiXCR to reprocess the multiplex PCR reads, holding one entry per CDR3 protein. This table has around 440,000 distinct CDR3 sequences, around a sixth appearing once. This CDR3 is 13 amino acids long. Trimming took off 4 bases at V and 5 bases at J, with 12 bases between the two ends. The germline CDR1 and CDR2 sequences are LNHDA and SQIVND (reference sequence).

This chain links TRBV19 with TRBJ2-7; D unresolved. The sample consisted of blood. This TCR was recovered from a woman under 30 with Graves' hyperthyroidism. The CDR3 loop is CASSNGRSDEQYF. In DNA, the CDR3 is TGTGCCAGTAGTAACGGTCGCAGCGACGAGCAGTACTTC.